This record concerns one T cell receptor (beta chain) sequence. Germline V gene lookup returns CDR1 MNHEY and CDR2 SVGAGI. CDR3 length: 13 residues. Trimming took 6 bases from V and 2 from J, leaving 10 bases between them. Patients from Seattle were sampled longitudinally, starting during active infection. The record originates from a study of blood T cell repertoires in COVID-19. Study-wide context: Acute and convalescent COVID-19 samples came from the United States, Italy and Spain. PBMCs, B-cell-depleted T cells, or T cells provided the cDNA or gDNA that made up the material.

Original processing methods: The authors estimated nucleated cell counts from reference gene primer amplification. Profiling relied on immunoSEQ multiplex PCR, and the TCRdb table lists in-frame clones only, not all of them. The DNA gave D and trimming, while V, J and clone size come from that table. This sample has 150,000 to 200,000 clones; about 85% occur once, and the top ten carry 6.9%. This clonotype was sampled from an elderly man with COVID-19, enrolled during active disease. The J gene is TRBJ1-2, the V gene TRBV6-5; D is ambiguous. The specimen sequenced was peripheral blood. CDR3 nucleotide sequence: TGTGCCAGCAGCAAAGGAGGGAACTATGGCTACACCTTC. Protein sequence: CASSKGGNYGYTF.